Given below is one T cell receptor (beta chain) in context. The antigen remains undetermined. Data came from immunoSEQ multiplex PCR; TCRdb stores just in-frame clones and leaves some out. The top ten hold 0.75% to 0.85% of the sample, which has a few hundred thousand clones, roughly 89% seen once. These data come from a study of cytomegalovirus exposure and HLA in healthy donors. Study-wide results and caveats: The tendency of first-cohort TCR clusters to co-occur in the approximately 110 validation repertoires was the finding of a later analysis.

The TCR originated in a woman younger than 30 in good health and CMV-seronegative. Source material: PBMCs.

The DNA of the CDR3 is TGTGCCAGCAGCTTAGCGTGGGCGCCCTATGGCTACACCTTC. This codes for CASSLAWAPYGYTF. The chain has TRBV7-8 and TRBJ1-2; D gene uncertain. Trimming pared 0 bases from V and 4 bases from J, leaving 9 bases between. Germline V gene lookup returns CDR1 SGHVS and CDR2 FQNEAQ. CDR3 length: 14 amino acids. Full variable domain (remainder filled in from reference TRBV7-8 and TRBJ1-2): GAGVSQSPRYKVAKRGQDVALRCDPISGHVSLFWYQQALGQGPEFLTYFQNEAQLDKSGLPSDRFFAERPEGSVSTLKIQRTQQEDSAVYLCASSLAWAPYGYTFGSGTRLTVV.